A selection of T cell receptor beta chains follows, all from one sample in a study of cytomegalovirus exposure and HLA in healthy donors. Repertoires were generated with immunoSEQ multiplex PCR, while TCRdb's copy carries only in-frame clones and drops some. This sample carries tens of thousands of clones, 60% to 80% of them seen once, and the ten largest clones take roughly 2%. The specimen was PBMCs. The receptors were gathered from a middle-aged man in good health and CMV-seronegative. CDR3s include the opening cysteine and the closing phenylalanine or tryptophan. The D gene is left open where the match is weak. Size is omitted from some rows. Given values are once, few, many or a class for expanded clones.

cdr3_aa: CASSQLDSGRHF; cdr3_nt: TGTGCCAGCAGTCAACTGGACAGTGGAAGGCATTTT; clone_size: few; v_call: TRBV6-1; d_call: -; j_call: TRBJ1-5
cdr3_aa: CASSARDIKTQYF; cdr3_nt: TGTGCCAGCAGCGCAAGGGACATAAAGACCCAGTACTTC; clone_size: -; v_call: TRBV2; d_call: -; j_call: TRBJ2-5
cdr3_aa: CASSTLAGGAGYNEQFF; cdr3_nt: TGTGCCAGTAGTACCTTAGCGGGAGGGGCGGGGTACAATGAGCAGTTCTTC; clone_size: -; v_call: TRBV19; d_call: TRBD2; j_call: TRBJ2-1
cdr3_aa: CASSEAVWLTSGRDEQYF; cdr3_nt: TGTGCCAGCAGTGAAGCTGTGTGGCTGACTAGCGGGAGGGACGAGCAGTACTTC; clone_size: -; v_call: TRBV2; d_call: TRBD2; j_call: TRBJ2-7
cdr3_aa: CAWSGGPGELFF; cdr3_nt: TGTGCCTGGAGTGGGGGGCCCGGGGAGCTGTTTTTT; clone_size: -; v_call: TRBV30; d_call: -; j_call: TRBJ2-2
cdr3_aa: CASSVGQGNTEAFF; cdr3_nt: TGTGCCAGCAGCGTCGGACAGGGTAACACTGAAGCTTTCTTT; clone_size: few; v_call: TRBV11-3; d_call: TRBD1; j_call: TRBJ1-1
cdr3_aa: CASSDSGSSGANVLTF; cdr3_nt: TGTGCCAGCAGTGACAGCGGGAGCTCTGGGGCCAACGTCCTGACTTTC; clone_size: -; v_call: TRBV6-4; d_call: TRBD2; j_call: TRBJ2-6
cdr3_aa: CASSPQGARGYTF; cdr3_nt: TGTGCCAGCAGCCCACAGGGGGCGCGAGGCTACACCTTC; clone_size: -; v_call: TRBV7-3; d_call: TRBD1; j_call: TRBJ1-2
cdr3_aa: CANTVNTEAFF; cdr3_nt: TGTGCCAATACAGTGAACACTGAAGCTTTCTTT; clone_size: -; v_call: TRBV10-3; d_call: -; j_call: TRBJ1-1
cdr3_aa: CASSRTGYNEQFF; cdr3_nt: TGTGCTAGCAGCCGAACAGGGTACAATGAGCAGTTCTTC; clone_size: few; v_call: TRBV7-7; d_call: -; j_call: TRBJ2-1
cdr3_aa: CASSDTGDTGELFF; cdr3_nt: TGTGCCAGCAGTGACACAGGGGACACCGGGGAGCTGTTTTTT; clone_size: -; v_call: TRBV6-4; d_call: TRBD1; j_call: TRBJ2-2
cdr3_aa: CASSFRGSYEQYF; cdr3_nt: TGTGCCAGCAGCTTCCGGGGGTCCTACGAGCAGTACTTC; clone_size: -; v_call: TRBV7-9; d_call: -; j_call: TRBJ2-7
cdr3_aa: CASSLDGTAYEQYF; cdr3_nt: TGCGCCAGCAGCTTGGACGGGACAGCCTACGAGCAGTACTTC; clone_size: -; v_call: TRBV5-1; d_call: TRBD1; j_call: TRBJ2-7
cdr3_aa: CASSQGQGLYEQYF; cdr3_nt: TGCGCCAGCAGCCAGGGACAGGGGTTATACGAGCAGTACTTC; clone_size: -; v_call: TRBV5-1; d_call: TRBD1; j_call: TRBJ2-7
cdr3_aa: CASSRQSNQPQHF; cdr3_nt: TGTGCCAGCTCACGACAGTCTAATCAGCCCCAGCATTTT; clone_size: -; v_call: TRBV18; d_call: -; j_call: TRBJ1-5
cdr3_aa: CASSEGQGAGGSGYTF; cdr3_nt: TGTGCCAGCAGTGAAGGGCAGGGGGCAGGAGGAAGTGGCTACACCTTC; clone_size: -; v_call: TRBV6-1; d_call: TRBD1; j_call: TRBJ1-2
cdr3_aa: CASRSDTQYF; cdr3_nt: TGTGCCAGCCGTTCAGATACGCAGTATTTT; clone_size: few; v_call: TRBV6-1; d_call: -; j_call: TRBJ2-3
cdr3_aa: CASNTGQGKGNTEAFF; cdr3_nt: TGTGCCAGTAATACGGGACAGGGGAAGGGGAACACTGAAGCTTTCTTT; clone_size: -; v_call: TRBV19; d_call: TRBD1; j_call: TRBJ1-1
cdr3_aa: CASSPGANYGYTF; cdr3_nt: TGTGCCAGCAGTCCAGGGGCTAACTATGGCTACACCTTC; clone_size: -; v_call: TRBV27; d_call: -; j_call: TRBJ1-2